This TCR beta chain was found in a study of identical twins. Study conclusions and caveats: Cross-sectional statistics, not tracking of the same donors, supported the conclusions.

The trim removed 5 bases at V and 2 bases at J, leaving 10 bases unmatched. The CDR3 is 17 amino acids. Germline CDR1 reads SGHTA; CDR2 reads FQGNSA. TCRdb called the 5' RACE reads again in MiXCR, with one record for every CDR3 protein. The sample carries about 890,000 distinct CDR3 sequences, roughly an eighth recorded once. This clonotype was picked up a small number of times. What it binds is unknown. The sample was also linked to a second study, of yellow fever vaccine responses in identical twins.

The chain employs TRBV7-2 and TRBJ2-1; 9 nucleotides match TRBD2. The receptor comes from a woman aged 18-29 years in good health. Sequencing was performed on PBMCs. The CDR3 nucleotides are TGTGCCAGCAGCACTTTAGCGGGAGAGGGGACCTACAATGAGCAGTTCTTC. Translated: CASSTLAGEGTYNEQFF.